The clone carrying this T cell receptor beta chain was counted between two and nine times. Its antigen remains unknown. PCR primers comprised 60 Vbeta and 13 Jbeta primers. The method was immunoSEQ multiplex PCR; TCRdb's version includes in-frame clones alone and lacks a portion of them. The repertoire holds fewer than 250,000 clones, approximately 86% seen once, with under 2% in the top ten. The data belong to a study of cytomegalovirus exposure and HLA in healthy donors. The study's findings and limits: Some V segments (TRBV6-2 and TRBV6-3 among them) were excluded as indistinguishable.

The V and J ends lost 0 bases and 0 bases, in that order; junction bases with no gene match: 6. The CDR3 loop spans 17 amino acids. In germline, CDR1 is SGHTS, CDR2 YDEGEE. This TCR derives from a woman younger than 35 in good health and CMV-seronegative. Sequencing was carried out using PBMCs. The chain couples TRBV5-8 to TRBJ1-5; 7 positions agree with TRBD1. The CDR3 DNA reads TGTGCCAGCAGCTTGGTCGGGACAGCCTATAGCAATCAGCCCCAGCATTTT. This sequence encodes CASSLVGTAYSNQPQHF.